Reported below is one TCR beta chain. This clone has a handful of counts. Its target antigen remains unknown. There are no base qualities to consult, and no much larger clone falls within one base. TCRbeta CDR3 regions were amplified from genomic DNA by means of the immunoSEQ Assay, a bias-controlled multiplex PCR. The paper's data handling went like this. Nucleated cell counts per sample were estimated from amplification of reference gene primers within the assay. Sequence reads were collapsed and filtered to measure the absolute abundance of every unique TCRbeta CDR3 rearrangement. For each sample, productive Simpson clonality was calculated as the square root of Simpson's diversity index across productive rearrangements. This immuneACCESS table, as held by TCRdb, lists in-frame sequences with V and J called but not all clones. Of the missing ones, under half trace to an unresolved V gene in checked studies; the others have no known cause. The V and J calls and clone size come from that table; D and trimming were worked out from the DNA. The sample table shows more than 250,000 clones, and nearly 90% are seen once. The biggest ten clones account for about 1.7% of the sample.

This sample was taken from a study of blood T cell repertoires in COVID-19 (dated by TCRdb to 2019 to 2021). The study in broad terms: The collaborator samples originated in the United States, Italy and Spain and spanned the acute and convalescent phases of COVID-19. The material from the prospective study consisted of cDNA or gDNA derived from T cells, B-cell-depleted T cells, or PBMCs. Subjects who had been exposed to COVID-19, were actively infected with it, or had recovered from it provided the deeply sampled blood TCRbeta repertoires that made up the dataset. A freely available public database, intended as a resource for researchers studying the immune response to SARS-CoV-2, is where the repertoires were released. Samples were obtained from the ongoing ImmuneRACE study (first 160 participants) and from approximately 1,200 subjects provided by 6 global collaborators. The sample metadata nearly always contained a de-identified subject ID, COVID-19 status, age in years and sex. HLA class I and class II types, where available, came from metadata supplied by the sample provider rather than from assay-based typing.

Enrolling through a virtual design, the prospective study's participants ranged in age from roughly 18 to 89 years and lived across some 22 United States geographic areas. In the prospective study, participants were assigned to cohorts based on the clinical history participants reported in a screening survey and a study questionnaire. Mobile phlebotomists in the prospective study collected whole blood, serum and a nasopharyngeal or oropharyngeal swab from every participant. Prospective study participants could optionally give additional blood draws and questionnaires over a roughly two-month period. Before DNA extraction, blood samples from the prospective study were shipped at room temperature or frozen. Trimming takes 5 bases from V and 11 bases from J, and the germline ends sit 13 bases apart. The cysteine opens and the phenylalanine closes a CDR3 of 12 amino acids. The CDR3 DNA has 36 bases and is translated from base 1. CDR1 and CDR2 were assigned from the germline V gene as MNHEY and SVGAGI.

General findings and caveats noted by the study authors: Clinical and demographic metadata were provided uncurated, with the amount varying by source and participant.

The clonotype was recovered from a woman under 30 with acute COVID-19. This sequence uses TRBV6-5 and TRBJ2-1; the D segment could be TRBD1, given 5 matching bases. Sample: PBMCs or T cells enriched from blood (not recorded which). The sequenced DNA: TGTGCCAGCAGTCGTCTACAGGACAAGCAGTTCTTC. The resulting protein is CASSRLQDKQFF.